Each of the 28 T cell receptor beta chains below was sequenced from the same sample in a study of cytomegalovirus exposure and HLA in healthy donors. This PCR relied on a set of 60 Vbeta primers and 13 Jbeta primers. TCRdb keeps only in-frame clones here, not all; method: immunoSEQ multiplex PCR. Found here are roughly 140,000 clones, over 70% of them singletons; the top ten hold under 7.5%. Sequenced material: PBMCs. The receptors were gathered from a middle-aged man in good health and CMV-seropositive.

V and J are TRBV30 and TRBJ1-2; D gene ambiguous. CDR1 GTSNPN and CDR2 SVGIG come from the germline V gene (reference sequence). V was trimmed by 0 bases and J by 4 bases, leaving 9 bases between them. The CDR3 is 13 amino acids. The CDR3 DNA sequence: TGTGCCTGGAGTGTAGGACTCTCCTATGGCTACACCTTC. Its protein is CAWSVGLSYGYTF.

This clone turned up a few times. The genes are TRBV6-6 and TRBJ2-3; D remains ambiguous. This CDR3 region has 14 residues. CDR1 MNHNY and CDR2 SVGAGI come from the germline V gene (reference sequence). Trimming pared 0 bases from V and 3 bases from J, leaving 7 bases between. CDR3 protein: CASSYSGITDTQYF. The CDR3 bases are TGTGCCAGCAGTTACTCTGGCATTACAGATACGCAGTATTTT.

This chain links TRBV7-8 with TRBJ1-6; D is undetermined. This CDR3 region has 14 residues. CDR1 SGHVS and CDR2 FQNEAQ come from the germline V gene. V gave up 5 bases and J gave up 10 bases, with 15 bases separating them. CDR3 in amino acids: CASSPPVGSSPLHF. The CDR3 nucleotides are TGTGCCAGCAGCCCCCCAGTAGGGAGCTCACCCCTCCACTTT.

The chain carries TRBV2 and TRBJ2-7; 11 positions match TRBD2. The trim removed 7 bases at V and 1 base at J, leaving 6 bases unmatched. CDR1 and CDR2 (germline): SNHLY, FYNNEI. The CDR3 totals 15 residues. The CDR3 sequence: CASMFTSGGSYEQYF. The CDR3 nucleotides read TGTGCCAGCATGTTCACTAGCGGGGGATCCTACGAGCAGTACTTC.

The V and J genes are TRBV6-5 and TRBJ1-2; D perhaps matches TRBD1 (6 bases). Germline V CDR1 and CDR2: MNHEY, SVGAGI. The CDR3 is made up of 15 amino acids. The V and J ends lost 7 bases and 5 bases respectively, with 20 bases between them. This chain's CDR3 is CASTNIGRGGYGYTF. DNA for the CDR3: TGTGCCAGCACCAACATCGGCAGGGGAGGGTATGGCTACACCTTC.

The genes are TRBV5-1 and TRBJ1-1, with D unresolved. The germline gives CDR1 SGHRS, CDR2 YFSETQ. The CDR3 length is 14 residues. V lost 2 bases and J lost 4, with 12 bases in between. For the CDR3, the DNA is TGCGCCAGCAGCTTCACGTCGACAAGCACTGAAGCTTTCTTT. Translating it yields CASSFTSTSTEAFF.

J is TRBJ1-1 and V is TRBV5-1; maybe TRBD1 (5 bases). Germline V gene lookup returns CDR1 SGHRS and CDR2 YFSETQ. Trimming removed 4 bases at V and 4 bases at J, with 14 bases between. The CDR3 runs to 14 residues. This CDR3 reads CASSPREVGTEAFF. Written as DNA, the CDR3 is TGCGCCAGCAGCCCCAGGGAGGTTGGCACTGAAGCTTTCTTT.

The chain combines TRBV27 with TRBJ2-3; 10 nucleotides match TRBD2. The length of the CDR3 is 15 residues. V lost 6 bases to trimming and J lost 6 bases; unmatched junction nucleotides: 9. CDR1 and CDR2 from the germline V gene are MNHEY and SMNVEV (reference sequence). In DNA form, the CDR3 reads TGTGCCAGCAGGCCACTAGCGGGGAGGGCCGATACGCAGTATTTT. As protein: CASRPLAGRADTQYF.

The genes are TRBV27 and TRBJ2-3; weak D call: TRBD1 (7 bases). Germline CDR1 and CDR2: MNHEY and SMNVEV (reference sequence). This CDR3 contains 14 residues. With 5 bases removed from V and 5 bases from J, the gap between germline ends came to 14 bases. The CDR3 loop reads CASSRQGGIDTQYF. CDR3 DNA: TGTGCCAGCAGTCGCCAGGGGGGCATAGATACGCAGTATTTT.

J is TRBJ2-1 and V is TRBV7-9; 9 bases align to TRBD2. V lost 0 bases and J lost 8; bases outside the gene matches: 11. The CDR3 is 17 amino acids. Germline V gene sequence: CDR1 SEHNR, CDR2 FQNEAQ (reference sequence). CDR3 loop: CASSLAMRREGQDEQFF. In nucleotides, the CDR3 is TGTGCCAGCAGCTTAGCGATGAGGCGGGAGGGCCAAGATGAGCAGTTCTTC. The whole variable domain, filled in from reference TRBV7-9 and TRBJ2-1, reads DTGVSQNPRHKITKRGQNVTFRCDPISEHNRLYWYRQTLGQGPEFLTYFQNEAQLEKSRLLSDRFSAERPKGSFSTLEIQRTEQGDSAMYLCASSLAMRREGQDEQFFGPGTRLTVL.

The V and J genes are TRBV5-1 and TRBJ2-5, with a tentative D call TRBD1 (5 bases). V was cut by 5 bases and J by 5 bases, with 19 bases left in between. The CDR3 runs to 15 residues. Germline CDR1 SGHRS, CDR2 YFSETQ. CDR3 amino acids: CASRASGRPVETQYF. The DNA for the CDR3 is TGCGCCAGCAGGGCTTCAGGGCGGCCGGTGGAGACCCAGTACTTC.

J is TRBJ2-3 and V is TRBV5-6; D not certain. V was cut by 2 bases and J by 0 bases, with 10 bases left in between. CDR3 length: 15 residues. The germline V gene has CDR1 SGHDT and CDR2 YYEEEE. This chain's CDR3 is CASSFSRGSTDTQYF. CDR3 nucleotides: TGTGCCAGCAGCTTTTCCCGAGGTAGCACAGATACGCAGTATTTT.

This clone has a handful of counts. The genes are TRBV4-2 and TRBJ2-1; 8 bases fit TRBD2. Germline CDR1 reads LGHNA; CDR2 reads YNFKEQ. V lost 2 bases and J lost 15; bases outside the gene matches: 6. CDR3 size: 12 residues. CDR3 DNA sequence: TGTGCCAGCAGCCAACCCGGACTAGCTCGGTTCTTC. Its protein is CASSQPGLARFF.

This rearrangement joins TRBV6-1 to TRBJ2-1; 9 bases map to TRBD2. V dropped 4 bases and J dropped 2; count of bases not matched to a gene: 6. Per germline, CDR1 MNHNS and CDR2 SASEGT. This CDR3 has 16 residues. CDR3 DNA sequence: TGTGCCAGCAGTGCACGGGGACTAGCCACCTACAATGAGCAGTTCTTC. Protein product: CASSARGLATYNEQFF.

The chain has TRBV5-4 and TRBJ2-7, with TRBD1 matching over 7 bases. The CDR3 loop spans 14 amino acids. Trimming cost V 4 bases and J 2 bases; bases outside gene matches: 6. CDR1 and CDR2 (germline): SGHNT, YYREEE (reference sequence). CDR3 protein: CASSPDRAAYEQYF. CDR3 sequence (DNA): TGTGCCAGCAGCCCCGACAGGGCGGCCTACGAGCAGTACTTC. The variable domain in full, completed from reference TRBV5-4 and TRBJ2-7, reads ETGVTQSPTHLIKTRGQQVTLRCSSQSGHNTVSWYQQALGQGPQFIFQYYREEENGRGNFPPRFSGLQFPNYSSELNVNALELDDSALYLCASSPDRAAYEQYFGPGTRLTVT.

The chain couples TRBV29-1 to TRBJ1-6; D is possibly TRBD1 (6 bases). Germline lookup yields CDR1 SQVTM and CDR2 ANQGSEA. The CDR3 runs to 14 residues. V dropped 7 bases and J dropped 7 bases, with 17 bases sitting between them. CDR3 coding DNA: TGCAGCGCTGCCGAGGGCAGGGGAAATTCACCCCTCCACTTT. It is translated as CSAAEGRGNSPLHF.

V and J are TRBV5-1 and TRBJ2-7; TRBD1 matches 7 bases. The ends lost 0 bases at V and 3 bases at J; junction bases unmatched: 9. The CDR3 spans 16 residues. Germline CDR1 SGHRS, CDR2 YFSETQ. The CDR3 spells CASSLGSNRGGYEQYF. CDR3 nucleotides: TGCGCCAGCAGCTTGGGTTCGAACAGGGGCGGCTACGAGCAGTACTTC.

The chain carries TRBV19 and TRBJ1-2, with a tentative D call TRBD1 (6 bases). This CDR3 has 15 residues. V lost 9 bases to trimming and J lost 1 base, with 18 bases between them. Germline V gene data show CDR1 as LNHDA and CDR2 as SQIVND (reference sequence). The CDR3 region is CASGMTGRFNYGYTF. The CDR3 region has the DNA TGTGCCAGCGGTATGACAGGAAGGTTTAACTATGGCTACACCTTC. Supplemented by reference TRBV19 and TRBJ1-2, the full variable domain reads DGGITQSPKYLFRKEGQNVTLSCEQNLNHDAMYWYRQDPGQGLRLIYYSQIVNDFQKGDIAEGYSVSREKKESFPLTVTSAQKNPTAFYLCASGMTGRFNYGYTFGSGTRLTVV.

The chain uses TRBV7-9 and TRBJ2-1, with 8 bases identical to TRBD2. V was pared by 2 bases and J by 5 bases, with 5 bases of the junction left unmatched. CDR3 length: 15 residues. Germline assignment: CDR1 SEHNR and CDR2 FQNEAQ (reference sequence). The CDR3 loop reads CASSLTAGAHNEQFF. CDR3 DNA sequence: TGTGCCAGCAGCTTAACAGCGGGGGCCCACAATGAGCAGTTCTTC.

This rearrangement joins TRBV7-2 to TRBJ1-1; TRBD1 matches at 7 bases. Germline V CDR1 and CDR2: SGHTA, FQGNSA. V was clipped by 4 bases and J by 12 bases; unmatched bases: 11. The CDR3 extends over 13 amino acids. The CDR3 nucleotides read TGTGCCAGCAGCTACGAGGGGGCAGGGAGAACTTTCTTT. It codes for CASSYEGAGRTFF.

J is TRBJ2-5 and V is TRBV7-2; 15 bases fit TRBD2. The germline V gene encodes CDR1 SGHTA and CDR2 FQGNSA. The V and J ends lost 5 bases and 7 bases, in that order; junction bases with no gene match: 8. CDR3 length equals 16 residues. CDR3 loop: CASSRTSGGGTGTQYF. The CDR3 region has the DNA TGTGCCAGCAGCCGGACTAGCGGGGGGGGAACCGGGACCCAGTACTTC.

J is TRBJ1-4 and V is TRBV18; possibly TRBD1 for D (5 bases). The CDR3 is 14 amino acids. The V end was cut by 3 bases, the J end by 8 bases, with 13 bases between. The germline V gene has CDR1 KGHSH and CDR2 LQKENI. The chain's CDR3 is CASSPTGTGEKLFF. The CDR3 nucleotides read TGTGCCAGCTCACCCACCGGAACAGGCGAAAAACTGTTTTTT.

The V call is TRBV10-2, the J call TRBJ2-2; unclear D gene. Germline assignment: CDR1 WSHSY and CDR2 SAAADI. The CDR3 extends over 12 amino acids. V gave up 8 bases and J gave up 7 bases, with 11 bases separating them. CDR3 coding DNA: TGCGCCAGCCAAGCACCGAACGGGGAGCTGTTTTTT. Translated: CASQAPNGELFF.

V usage is TRBV4-1 and J usage is TRBJ2-7; 10 bases line up with TRBD1. CDR1 MGHRA and CDR2 YSYEKL come from the germline V gene. V trimming: 3 bases; J trimming: 3 bases; junction bases outside the gene matches: 5. This CDR3 is built from 15 residues. DNA of the CDR3: TGCGCCAGCAGCCAGGCCGGGACAGGGGTCTACGAGCAGTACTTC. Its protein product is CASSQAGTGVYEQYF.

This clone was found once. The chain joins TRBV30 to TRBJ2-1; D possibly corresponds to TRBD2 (6 bases). The CDR3 runs 14 residues. Germline-derived CDR1 and CDR2 are GTSNPN and SVGIG (reference sequence). This chain's CDR3 is CAREEGAGDNEQFF. Written as DNA, the CDR3 is TGTGCTCGCGAGGAGGGCGCCGGGGACAATGAGCAGTTCTTC.

This rearrangement joins TRBV6-5 to TRBJ2-3, with D tentatively TRBD1 (5 bases). V lost 5 bases, J lost 1 base, and 10 bases lay in between. This CDR3 region has 14 residues. Germline V gene data show CDR1 as MNHEY and CDR2 as SVGAGI. The CDR3 coding sequence is TGTGCCAGCAGTCTAACCAGGGGCACAGATACGCAGTATTTT. Protein sequence: CASSLTRGTDTQYF.

The chain is built from TRBV6-6 and TRBJ2-7, with 9 bases aligning to TRBD2. After removal of 7 bases from V and 7 bases from J, the junction contained 8 bases not matched to a gene. Germline values: CDR1 MNHNY, CDR2 SVGAGI (reference sequence). The CDR3 is 13 residues long. CDR3 residues: CASNGLARGEQYF. CDR3 nucleotides: TGTGCCAGCAACGGACTAGCGAGAGGTGAGCAGTACTTC.

V usage is TRBV27 and J usage is TRBJ2-3; 14 bases match TRBD2. CDR3 length equals 18 residues. Per the germline V gene, CDR1 is MNHEY and CDR2 is SMNVEV (reference sequence). Germline trimming cut 4 bases from V and 8 bases from J; bases unmatched to any gene: 14. The CDR3 DNA sequence: TGTGCCAGCAGTTCAGAACCTCCGGGACTAGCGGGGGTGGGTACGCAGTATTTT. This codes for CASSSEPPGLAGVGTQYF.